This T cell receptor beta chain is from a study of regulatory T cells in long-lasting Graves disease. The wider study: Graves' patients who were just diagnosed had used antithyroid drugs for under 3 months.

This clonotype has at least ten counts. The time point was: newly diagnosed GD, antithyroid drugs for less than 3 months. Extracted PBMC RNA gave rise to the TCR library. Assembly of TCR beta libraries relied on iRepertoire HTBI primers together with Arm-PCR of CDR3 regions. TCRdb recomputed calls from the multiplex PCR reads with MiXCR, one row per CDR3 protein. The table includes about 220,000 distinct CDR3 sequences, less than 20% detected once. CDR1 is MNHEY and CDR2 is SMNVEV in the germline V gene (reference sequence). CDR3 length equals 17 residues. With 4 bases clipped from V and 3 bases from J, the junction kept 12 bases outside the gene matches. These sequences were also reported in another study, on T cells in Graves' hyperthyroidism and ophthalmopathy. That report adds: Orbital computed tomography, thyroid ultrasound, serum thyroxine and TRAb, and clinical symptoms together informed the diagnoses. A first-round RT-PCR of the TCR CDR3 used the HTBI primer set.

This receptor was identified in a woman aged 25 to 39 with Graves disease. This chain uses TRBV27 with TRBJ2-7; 10 positions agree with TRBD2. The specimen was peripheral blood mononuclear cells (PBMCs), collected at new diagnosis, from a patient treated with antithyroid drugs. The CDR3 is CASSSTQREGRFYEQYF. CDR3 nucleotide sequence: TGTGCCAGCAGTTCCACCCAGCGGGAGGGCCGCTTCTACGAGCAGTACTTC.